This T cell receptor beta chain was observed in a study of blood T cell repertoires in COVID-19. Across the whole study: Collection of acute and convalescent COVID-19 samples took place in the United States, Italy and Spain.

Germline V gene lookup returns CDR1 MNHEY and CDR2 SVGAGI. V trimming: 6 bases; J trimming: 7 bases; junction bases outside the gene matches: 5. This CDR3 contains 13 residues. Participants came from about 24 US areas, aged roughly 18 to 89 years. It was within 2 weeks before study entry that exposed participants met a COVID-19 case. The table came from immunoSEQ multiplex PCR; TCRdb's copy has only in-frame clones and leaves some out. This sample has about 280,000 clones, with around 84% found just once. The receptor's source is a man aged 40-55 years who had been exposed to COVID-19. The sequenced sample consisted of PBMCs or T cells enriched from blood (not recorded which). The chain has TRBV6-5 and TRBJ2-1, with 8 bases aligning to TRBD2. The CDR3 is CASRSGRGNEQFF. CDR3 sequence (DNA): TGTGCCAGCAGGAGCGGGAGAGGAAATGAGCAGTTCTTC.